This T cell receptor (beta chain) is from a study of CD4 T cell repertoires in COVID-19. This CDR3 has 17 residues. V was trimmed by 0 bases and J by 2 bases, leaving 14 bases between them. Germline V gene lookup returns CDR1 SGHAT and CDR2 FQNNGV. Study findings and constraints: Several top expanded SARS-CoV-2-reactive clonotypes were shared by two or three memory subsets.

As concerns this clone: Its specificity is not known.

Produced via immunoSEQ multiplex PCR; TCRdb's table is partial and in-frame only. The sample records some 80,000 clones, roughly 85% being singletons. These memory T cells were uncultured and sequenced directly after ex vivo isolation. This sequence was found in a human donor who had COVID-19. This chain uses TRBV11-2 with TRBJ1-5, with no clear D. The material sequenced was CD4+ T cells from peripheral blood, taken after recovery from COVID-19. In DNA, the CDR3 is TGTGCCAGCAGCTTAGATAGGGCAGCGAGAGGCAATCAGCCCCAGCATTTT. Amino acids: CASSLDRAARGNQPQHF.